The source of this T cell receptor (beta chain) is a study of shared clonotypes between healthy human individuals. The overall study: Donors, aged 18 to 49, were a couple of women and three men.

Trimming stripped 0 bases from V and 7 bases from J, with 10 bases between. The CDR3 spans 13 residues. CDR1 is SGHRS and CDR2 is YFSETQ in the germline V gene. Regarding the study as a whole: Tissue TCR repertoires likely differ from these blood-only repertoires. In contrast to clonotypes shared by all four donors, non-shared clonotypes had lower generation probabilities. When naive CD4 clonotypes were compared across several donors, roughly 4.9% were shared.

The data were produced by immunoSEQ multiplex PCR, yet TCRdb's version contains in-frame clones alone and is incomplete. The data hold some 1 million clones, with about 80% observed a single time. This clone was observed a handful of times. The antigen is not known. This sequence was found in a man aged 18-30 years in good health. Sequencing was done on a sample of memory CD4+ T cells sorted from blood. Sample subset: CD45RA-negative fraction. The chain uses TRBV5-1 and TRBJ1-1; no definite D call. The CDR3 protein is CASSLEGTVEAFF. The CDR3 DNA follows: TGCGCCAGCAGCTTGGAGGGTACAGTTGAAGCTTTCTTT.